This TCR beta chain was captured by sequencing in a study of T-cell reconstitution after alpha-beta-depleted transplantation in children. Trimming took 2 bases from V and 1 from J, leaving 8 bases between them. The CDR3 spans 14 residues. Unique molecular identifiers were used in preparing the TCRbeta library. Using its own MiXCR run on the PCR reads, TCRdb lists one record per CDR3 protein. This repertoire shows about 500,000 distinct CDR3 sequences, approximately 29% found once; its top ten account for about 2.3%. Here the sequenced sample was PBMCs from the stem cell graft donor, taken from the stem cell graft. This rearrangement joins TRBV12-3 or TRBV12-4 to TRBJ1-2; no definite D call. The clonotype originates from a human donor who donated a stem cell graft to a child with aplastic anemia. The CDR3 bases are TGTGCCAGCAGTTTATCCGCGATTAACTATGGCTACACCTTC. It yields the protein CASSLSAINYGYTF.